The source of this T cell receptor beta chain is a study of blood T cell repertoires in COVID-19. Sequenced by immunoSEQ multiplex PCR; TCRdb stores in-frame clones only, minus some. The top ten clones hold 1.5% of a sample with 100,000 to 150,000 clones, more than 75% of them seen once. Sequenced: peripheral blood. The clonotype was recovered from a human donor in a cohort sampled during active COVID-19.

In nucleotides, the CDR3 is TGTGCCAGCAGCTTAGCGGGGACTATAGGCATTCAGTACTTC. Residues: CASSLAGTIGIQYF. The V gene is TRBV7-9, the J gene TRBJ2-4; 7 nucleotides match TRBD2. The J segment lost 9 bases and the V segment lost 0 bases, leaving 5 bases of the junction unmatched. Germline V lookup: CDR1 SEHNR, CDR2 FQNEAQ (reference sequence). The CDR3 covers 14 residues.